The following is a T cell receptor beta chain sequence with its context. Its antigen remains unidentified. These data are taken from a study of vaccination and CD4 T cells after COVID-19. Study at large: Six males and four females, two of them Hispanic, were enrolled as convalescents.

Regarding treatment: roughly 10-day PBMC culture with coronavirus spike peptide pools or control peptides (ViraFEST assay). One should note that the unexposed donor's CD4+ T cells were collected before the COVID-19 pandemic (2011-2018). The probes, which were SARS-CoV-2 S/N and four cold-coronavirus spikes, were applied to unexposed-donor CD4+ T cells, cells permitting. V lost 0 bases and J lost 5, with 8 bases in between. The CDR3 has 14 residues. CDR1 and CDR2 (germline): MNHEY, SVGAGI. Once obtained from cultured CD4+ T cells, the DNA was sequenced using the Oncomine TCR Beta short-read assay. TCRdb reanalysed the PCR reads using MiXCR and keeps one entry per CDR3 protein. The sample yields some 7,600 distinct CDR3 sequences, approximately 40% seen once.

V usage is TRBV6-5 and J usage is TRBJ1-5; D is uncertain. The sequence came from a human donor in good health. Specimen: CD4+ T cells from blood, cultured in vitro. CDR3: CASSYSWIHQPQHF. The CDR3 bases are TGTGCCAGCAGTTACTCGTGGATTCATCAGCCCCAGCATTTT.